This entry concerns a single TCR beta chain. The authors' processing: How many nucleated cells were present was estimated from reference gene primer amplification. Sequenced by immunoSEQ multiplex PCR; TCRdb stores in-frame clones only, minus some. The DNA gave D and trimming, while V, J and clone size come from that table. The sample contains some 350,000 clones, over 80% of which appear only once. The data originate from a study of blood T cell repertoires in COVID-19. Across the whole study: Sources were T cells, B-cell-depleted T cells, or PBMCs; the material itself was cDNA or gDNA.

Looked up from germline, CDR1 is SGHTA and CDR2 is FQGNSA. This CDR3 contains 14 residues. The ends were cut back, 7 bases at V and 6 bases at J, with 17 bases in the middle. In Seattle, patients joined the study during active infection and were tracked longitudinally. V and J are TRBV7-2 and TRBJ2-3; D perhaps matches TRBD2 (5 bases). Sample: peripheral blood. The clonotype was recovered from a woman aged 45-60 years with COVID-19, enrolled during active disease. CDR3 sequence reads: CASTAPGVSDTQYF. CDR3 DNA: TGTGCCAGCACCGCTCCCGGGGTTTCGGATACGCAGTATTTT.